This T cell receptor (beta chain) was recorded in a study of blood T cell repertoires in COVID-19. At the level of the study: Italy, Spain and the United States were the sources of the convalescent and acute COVID-19 samples. From T cells, B-cell-depleted T cells, or PBMCs came the material, which was cDNA or gDNA.

Authors' processing steps: Reference gene primer amplification gave nucleated cell count estimates. Sequencing was performed with immunoSEQ multiplex PCR; in TCRdb, only in-frame clones are kept and a portion is missing. That table gives V, J and clone size, and the DNA gave D and trimming. This sample has 140,000 to 150,000 clones, with about 90% found just once. V was shortened by 3 bases and J by 0 bases, with 12 bases between the two germline ends. The germline V gene has CDR1 SGHAT and CDR2 FQNNGV. The CDR3 contains 16 residues. The TCR sequence derives from a man in his 60s with active or convalescent COVID-19. The sequenced material came from peripheral blood. The chain combines TRBV11-2 with TRBJ1-3; tentative D call: TRBD1 (5 bases). CDR3 bases: TGTGCCAGCAGCTTGCTCGGACAACACTCTGGAAACACCATATATTTT. Translation: CASSLLGQHSGNTIYF.